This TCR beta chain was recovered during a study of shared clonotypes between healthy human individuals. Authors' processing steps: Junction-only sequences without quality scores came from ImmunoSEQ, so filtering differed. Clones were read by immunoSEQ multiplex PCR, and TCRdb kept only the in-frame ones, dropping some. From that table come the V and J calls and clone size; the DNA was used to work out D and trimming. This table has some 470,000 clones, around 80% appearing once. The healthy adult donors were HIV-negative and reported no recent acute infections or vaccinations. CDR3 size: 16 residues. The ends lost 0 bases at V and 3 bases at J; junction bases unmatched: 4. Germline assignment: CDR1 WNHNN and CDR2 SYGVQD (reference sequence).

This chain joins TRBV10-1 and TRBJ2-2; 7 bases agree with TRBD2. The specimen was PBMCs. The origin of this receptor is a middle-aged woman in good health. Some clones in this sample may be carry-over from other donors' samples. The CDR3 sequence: CASSESGGLDTGELFF. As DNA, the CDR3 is TGCGCCAGCAGTGAGTCGGGGGGGTTAGACACCGGGGAGCTGTTTTTT.